This passage covers 3 T cell receptor beta chains from one sample sequenced in a study of cytomegalovirus exposure and HLA in healthy donors. PCR employed 60 Vbeta and 13 Jbeta primers. Sequencing was performed with immunoSEQ multiplex PCR; in TCRdb, only in-frame clones are kept and a portion is missing. In the table there are over 150,000 clones, 68% of which are singletons. The sample taken for sequencing was PBMCs. These receptor sequences come from a man in his fifties or sixties in good health and CMV-seronegative.

On this clone itself: The identical CDR3 is also encoded by other nucleotide sequences in the sample. The chain combines TRBV18 with TRBJ2-7; perhaps TRBD1 as D (6 bases). CDR1 and CDR2 (germline): KGHSH, LQKENI. V was trimmed by 2 bases and J by 4 bases, leaving 12 bases between them. This CDR3 spans 14 amino acids. The CDR3 is CASSPMGQGYEQYF. As DNA, the CDR3 is TGTGCCAGCTCACCAATGGGACAAGGGTACGAGCAGTACTTC.

This sequence joins TRBV10-3 and TRBJ1-6; a weak D match, TRBD1 (6 bases). Germline CDR1 reads ENHRY; CDR2 reads SYGVKD. This CDR3 is 13 amino acids long. V lost 7 bases to trimming and J lost 5 bases, with 9 bases between them. Written as DNA, the CDR3 is TGTGCCATCACCGGGACAAATAATTCACCCCTCCACTTT. As protein: CAITGTNNSPLHF.

The chain uses TRBV7-2 and TRBJ2-3; TRBD2 matches 12 bases. This CDR3 is 16 amino acids long. CDR1 and CDR2 from the germline V gene are SGHTA and FQGNSA. V shed 2 bases and J 6 bases; nucleotides not matched to a gene: 6. The CDR3 loop is CASSLPLAGGQDTQYF. CDR3 DNA sequence: TGTGCCAGCAGCTTACCCCTAGCGGGGGGGCAGGATACGCAGTATTTT. Full variable domain (rest looked up from reference TRBV7-2 and TRBJ2-3): GAGVSQSPSNKVTEKGKDVELRCDPISGHTALYWYRQSLGQGLEFLIYFQGNSAPDKSGLPSDRFSAERTGGSVSTLTIQRTQQEDSAVYLCASSLPLAGGQDTQYFGPGTRLTVL.